This TCR beta chain originates from a study of cytomegalovirus exposure and HLA in healthy donors. Overall study results and limits: TCR beta chain V- and J-gene trimming was linked, in a later analysis, to a missense variant in DCLRE1C. There were around 160 TCR beta chains listed as cytomegalovirus-associated.

Note on this clone: Its antigen is currently unknown.

The PCR ran on 60 Vbeta and 13 Jbeta primers. Repertoires were generated with immunoSEQ multiplex PCR, while TCRdb's copy carries only in-frame clones and drops some. Altogether 85,000 to 130,000 clones are present, about 9.4% being singletons, with the ten largest covering approximately 6%. Source material: PBMCs. This sequence was found in a middle-aged man in good health and CMV-seropositive.

CDR3 in DNA: TGTGCCATCAGTGAGTCGGACAGGGGGAGCACAGATACGCAGTATTTT. Translated: CAISESDRGSTDTQYF. This chain connects TRBV10-3 to TRBJ2-3, with 10 nucleotides matching TRBD1. The trim removed 0 bases at V and 0 bases at J, leaving 0 bases unmatched. The CDR3 has 16 amino acids. Germline lookup yields CDR1 ENHRY and CDR2 SYGVKD.